This TCR beta chain came from a study of Ad26.COV2.S vaccination and SARS-CoV-2 variants. Turning to the study itself: The authors gave Ad26.COV2.S intramuscularly, either once or twice 56 days apart. Overall study findings and caveats: Considerable breadth of spike-specific CD8+ and CD4+ T cell responses has reportedly been documented following vaccination.

TCRdb's copy holds only in-frame clones and misses some; the assay was immunoSEQ multiplex PCR. Of under 550,000 clones listed, approximately 92% are singletons. As to treatment: 15 to 20 received Ad26.COV2.S at low or high dose, single or two shots; several received placebo; per-sample allocation not given. Following the first vaccine or placebo injection, samples were taken on day 63. For this clone: Its antigen is unidentified.

This CDR3 comprises 15 residues. CDR1 is MNHEY and CDR2 is SVGAGI in the germline V gene. Trimming took 5 bases from V and 4 from J; bases not matched to a gene: 9. The sample was peripheral blood, taken in a trial of Ad26.COV2.S vaccine versus placebo. The TCR sequence derives from a person aged 18-60 years who received the Ad26.COV2.S COVID-19 vaccine or a placebo. The rearrangement uses TRBV6-5 and TRBJ1-1; 8 bases are shared with TRBD1. The CDR3 region is CASSRPDRDFTEAFF. The CDR3 DNA reads TGTGCCAGCAGTCGCCCGGACAGGGACTTCACTGAAGCTTTCTTT.